This TCR beta chain came from a study of response to subunit inactivated influenza vaccine. With regard to this clonotype: Its target is not known.

General study points: After each seasonal influenza vaccination, few new T cells are recruited, the authors suggested.

Germline loops: CDR1 LNHNV, CDR2 YYDKDF (reference sequence). The CDR3 sequence is 15 residues long. V was clipped by 1 base and J by 2 bases; unmatched bases: 1. Via MiXCR, TCRdb re-called the RT-PCR reads, giving one row per CDR3 protein. The sample lists around 710,000 distinct CDR3 sequences, approximately 15% occurring once. The TCR comes from a man aged 45-65 years who received an inactivated influenza vaccine. The rearrangement links TRBV15 to TRBJ1-5, with 8 bases fitting TRBD1. The starting material was PBMCs from blood, obtained less than 15 days before vaccination. CDR3 in DNA: TGTGCCACCAGCAGAGTGACAGGGGGCAATCAGCCCCAGCATTTT. Translating it yields CATSRVTGGNQPQHF.